One sample yielded the 30 T cell receptor beta chains listed below, sequenced in a study of Graves' ophthalmopathy and Graves' hyperthyroidism (dated by TCRdb to the late 2010s). The listed sequencing device is Illumina HiSeq 2000. For repertoire sequencing, TCR beta CDR3 regions were amplified from RNA transcripts. The first round was an RT-PCR using HTBI primers with the Qiagen OneStep RT-PCR kit, and this first round was followed by a second-round multiplex PCR, then size selection and purification. TCRdb ran its own pipeline on the public reads, namely fastp trimming at Q25 and MiXCR clone calling, and kept in-frame beta chains. Rows matching on CDR3 protein sequence are summarized as one entry with the most common DNA and genes. A total of about 48,000 distinct CDR3 sequences appear in this sample, 50% of them only once. The ten largest clones take up about 24% of the sample. Material for sequencing was peripheral blood. The receptors derive from an adult man with Graves' ophthalmopathy.

CDR3 DNA: TGTGCCAGTAGCCATTTGCAGGGGGTTGGCACTAATGAAAAACTGTTTTTT. As protein: CASSHLQGVGTNEKLFF. This chain joins TRBV19 and TRBJ1-4; 7 bases map to TRBD1. Looked up from germline, CDR1 is LNHDA and CDR2 is SQIVND (reference sequence). The CDR3 spans 17 residues. With 6 bases clipped from V and 2 bases from J, the junction kept 12 bases outside the gene matches.

The chain is built from TRBV9 and TRBJ2-3, with D hard to call. CDR1 SGDLS and CDR2 YYNGEE come from the germline V gene. The V gene lost 0 bases and the J gene lost 0 bases, with 2 bases spanning the gap. The CDR3 loop spans 13 amino acids. The CDR3 DNA is TGTGCCAGCAGCGTAGACAGCACAGATACGCAGTATTTT. Its protein product is CASSVDSTDTQYF.

This chain joins TRBV7-3 and TRBJ2-3; TRBD1 might be the D (6 bases). Per germline, CDR1 SGHTA and CDR2 FQGTGA. CDR3 length: 17 amino acids. Deletions cut 2 bases from V and 11 bases from J, with 26 bases between. CDR3 sequence reads: CASSLGQGSTTYNEQYF. CDR3 sequence (DNA): TGTGCCAGCAGCTTAGGGCAGGGGTCCACAACCTACAATGAGCAGTATTTT.

Of note for this clonotype: Because the CDR3's place on the DNA is in doubt, the DNA is left out and the CDR3 is given as listed by TCRdb. The CDR3 protein is CASSDESYEQYFGELFF. The chain uses TRBV7-9 and TRBJ2-2. CDR1 and CDR2 (germline): SEHNR, FQNEAQ (reference sequence). The CDR3 has 17 residues if both end residues are counted.

Judged by abundance, this clonotype is medium-sized (0.01 to 0.1%). V is TRBV10-1 and J is TRBJ2-3; D remains ambiguous. Between the trimmed V and J ends, which lost 0 bases and 2 bases, there was a span of 6 bases. The germline V gene encodes CDR1 WNHNN and CDR2 SYGVQD (reference sequence). This CDR3 is 14 amino acids long. The CDR3 DNA reads as TGCGCCAGCAGTGAGTCTTACTCCACAGATACGCAGTATTTT. It translates to CASSESYSTDTQYF.

This clonotype was observed many times. CDR3 bases: TGTGCCAGCAGCCGTGACCAGGGCCCGAGATATGAGCAGTTCTTC. Protein product: CASSRDQGPRYEQFF. The chain couples TRBV7-8 to TRBJ2-1, with TRBD1 as a possible D gene (5 bases). Trimming took 5 bases from V and 8 from J, leaving 19 bases between them. The germline V gene has CDR1 SGHVS and CDR2 FQNEAQ. The CDR3 extends over 15 amino acids. The full variable domain, in which reference TRBV7-8 and TRBJ2-1 provide the parts outside the CDR3, is GAGVSQSPRYKVAKRGQDVALRCDPISGHVSLFWYQQALGQGPEFLTYFQNEAQLDKSGLPSDRFFAERPEGSVSTLKIQRTQQEDSAVYLCASSRDQGPRYEQFFGPGTRLTVL.

This clonotype is medium-sized (0.01 to 0.1%) by share. The chain has TRBV15 and TRBJ2-7; the D gene is possibly TRBD2 (5 bases). Trimming left V 3 bases short and J 4 bases short, with 16 bases between. Germline CDR1 LNHNV, CDR2 YYDKDF (reference sequence). The CDR3 runs to 15 residues. CDR3 protein: CATSSNYPGMYEQYF. The CDR3 DNA reads as TGTGCCACCAGCAGCAACTACCCGGGGATGTACGAGCAGTACTTC.

This clonotype came up many times. The chain combines TRBV6-2 or TRBV6-3 with TRBJ1-3, with D hard to call. Per germline, CDR1 MNHEY and CDR2 SVGEGT. The CDR3 covers 15 residues. V was shortened by 6 bases and J by 0 bases, with 12 bases between the two germline ends. The CDR3 here is CASRSGRLSGNTIYF. DNA of the CDR3: TGTGCCAGCAGGTCAGGACGCCTCTCTGGAAACACCATATATTTT.

The chain carries TRBV6-6 and TRBJ1-1, with a possible D match to TRBD1 (5 bases). V lost 2 bases, J lost 5 bases, and 24 bases lay in between. CDR3 length equals 18 residues. Germline CDR1 is MNHNY and CDR2 is SVGAGI (reference sequence). The CDR3: CASSYVTSGHYERTEAFF. CDR3 bases: TGTGCCAGCAGTTACGTAACTAGCGGACACTACGAGCGGACTGAAGCTTTCTTT.

The chain combines TRBV9 with TRBJ2-2; TRBD1 aligns across 10 bases. CDR1 and CDR2 from the germline V gene are SGDLS and YYNGEE. The CDR3 sequence is 17 residues long. The ends lost 6 bases at V and 2 bases at J; junction bases unmatched: 10. In DNA form, the CDR3 reads TGTGCCAGCACCCCGGACAGGGGGGGAATTAACACCGGGGAGCTGTTTTTT. Translating it yields CASTPDRGGINTGELFF.

The chain recombines TRBV20-1 with TRBJ2-1, with D perhaps matching TRBD2 (6 bases). The V gene's germline CDR1 is DFQATT and CDR2 SNEGSKA (reference sequence). The CDR3 has 14 amino acids. Trimming cost V 6 bases and J 9 bases, with 21 bases left between them. The CDR3 sequence is CSAPRSGVVGEQFF. Here the CDR3 DNA reads TGCAGTGCCCCACGTTCGGGGGTAGTTGGTGAGCAGTTCTTC.

This clonotype has more than one count but fewer than ten. The chain uses TRBV7-9 and TRBJ2-5; D may be TRBD2 (6 bases). This CDR3 is 13 amino acids long. V lost 5 bases and J lost 8, with 15 bases in between. Looked up from germline, CDR1 is SEHNR and CDR2 is FQNEAQ (reference sequence). The CDR3 nucleotides are TGTGCCAGCAGCGTTCGGGAGTTGGGCACCCAGTACTTC. Translated, it gives CASSVRELGTQYF.

This clonotype was counted ten times or more. This chain connects TRBV30 to TRBJ2-3; D remains unclear. V lost 1 base, J lost 3 bases, and 8 bases lay in between. CDR1 is GTSNPN and CDR2 is SVGIG in the germline V gene (reference sequence). This CDR3 is built from 13 residues. CDR3 sequence: CAWSEGRTDTQYF. The CDR3 DNA reads TGTGCCTGGAGTGAAGGTAGAACAGATACGCAGTATTTT.

V and J are TRBV6-5 and TRBJ2-7; no definite D call. CDR3 length equals 13 residues. Trimming left V 6 bases short and J 5 bases short, with 14 bases between. The V gene's germline CDR1 is MNHEY and CDR2 SVGAGI. The CDR3 DNA is TGTGCCAGCAGCCCCAAAGATAGGGACGAGCAGTACTTC. Its translation is CASSPKDRDEQYF.

As for this clonotype: An end of the junction differs from the germline gene, which may be a read error. This sequence joins TRBV5-1 and TRBJ2-7; D is unresolved. This CDR3 region has 8 residues. Per germline, CDR1 SGHRS and CDR2 YFSETQ. The CDR3 region is CASSLGPF. CDR3 nucleotide sequence: TGCGCCAGCAGCTTGGGGCCCTTC.

This clonotype came up many times. The gene calls are TRBV5-8 and TRBJ2-7; D unresolved. From germline, CDR1 is SGHTS and CDR2 YDEGEE. This CDR3 has 15 residues. Trimming cost V 0 bases and J 4 bases, with 14 bases left between them. In DNA form, the CDR3 reads TGTGCCAGCAGCTTGGAGCTCGCGGCCGATTACGAGCAGTACTTC. Amino acids: CASSLELAADYEQYF.

The V gene is TRBV9, the J gene TRBJ2-3, with TRBD2 matching over 8 bases. This CDR3 has 15 amino acids. Germline V gives CDR1 SGDLS, CDR2 YYNGEE. Trimming removed 4 bases from V and 4 bases from J; junction bases left unmatched: 8. In DNA form, the CDR3 reads TGTGCCAGCAGCTACAAGACTAGCGAGTCAGATACGCAGTATTTT. It is translated as CASSYKTSESDTQYF.

The chain couples TRBV11-2 to TRBJ2-6; D is uncertain. The V end lost 5 bases, the J end lost 0 bases, and 11 bases lay between the germline ends. From germline, CDR1 is SGHAT and CDR2 FQNNGV. The CDR3 consists of 16 residues. The CDR3: CASSPYPGSGANVLTF. The CDR3, as DNA: TGTGCCAGCAGCCCTTATCCGGGCTCTGGGGCCAACGTCCTGACTTTC. Variable domain in full (rest from reference TRBV11-2 and TRBJ2-6): EAGVAQSPRYKIIEKRQSVAFWCNPISGHATLYWYQQILGQGPKLLIQFQNNGVVDDSQLPKDRFSAERLKGVDSTLKIQPAKLEDSAVYLCASSPYPGSGANVLTFGAGSRLTVL.

The J gene is TRBJ2-3, the V gene TRBV20-1; TRBD2 aligns across 8 bases. The CDR3 is 14 amino acids. V was clipped by 1 base and J by 3 bases; unmatched bases: 3. Per the germline V gene, CDR1 is DFQATT and CDR2 is SNEGSKA (reference sequence). The CDR3 loop reads CSARVVAGTDTQYF. The CDR3 region has the DNA TGCAGTGCTAGAGTAGTAGCGGGAACAGATACGCAGTATTTT.

Worth noting for this clonotype: A much larger clone lies a single base off, so this may be a read error. The V call is TRBV27, the J call TRBJ2-1; D uncertain. V shed 0 bases and J shed 10 bases, with 16 bases lying between them. The CDR3 runs to 15 residues. Per germline, CDR1 MNHEY and CDR2 SMNVEV (reference sequence). The CDR3 nucleotides are TGTGCCAGCAGTTTATCGTCCGGAGTCGGCTACGAGCAGTTCTTC. Translated, it gives CASSLSSGVGYEQFF.

J is TRBJ1-6 and V is TRBV7-6; D gene unclear. The CDR3 loop spans 15 amino acids. The V gene lost 0 bases and the J gene lost 7 bases, with 10 bases spanning the gap. Germline V gives CDR1 SGHVS, CDR2 FNYEAQ. The CDR3 sequence is CASSLAYSGNSPLHF. Written as DNA, the CDR3 is TGTGCCAGCAGCTTAGCGTATTCCGGCAATTCACCCCTCCACTTT. Looking up the rest from reference TRBV7-6 and TRBJ1-6 gives the full variable domain: GAGVSQSPRYKVTKRGQDVALRCDPISGHVSLYWYRQALGQGPEFLTYFNYEAQQDKSGLPNDRFSAERPEGSISTLTIQRTEQRDSAMYRCASSLAYSGNSPLHFGNGTRLTVT.

The rearrangement links TRBV7-2 to TRBJ1-4, with 9 bases that match TRBD1. The CDR3 sequence is 14 residues long. V was clipped by 6 bases and J by 7 bases; unmatched bases: 6. CDR1 and CDR2 from the germline V gene are SGHTA and FQGNSA. The CDR3, as DNA: TGTGCCAGCAGTTCAGGGGGACAGGGTGAAAAACTGTTTTTT. It yields the protein CASSSGGQGEKLFF.

This chain connects TRBV10-3 to TRBJ2-5; the match to TRBD1 covers 8 bases. The CDR3 runs 17 residues. V shed 2 bases, J shed 5 bases, and the junction held 13 bases outside the gene matches. Looked up from germline, CDR1 is ENHRY and CDR2 is SYGVKD. The CDR3 DNA reads TGTGCCATCAGTGAGCTCGGGGCAGGGGGCGAAGTGGAGACCCAGTACTTC. This gives the protein CAISELGAGGEVETQYF.

This chain connects TRBV5-6 to TRBJ2-7; 9 positions match TRBD1. J was trimmed by 4 bases and V by 0 bases; bases with no gene match: 11. CDR1 and CDR2 from the germline V gene are SGHDT and YYEEEE. This CDR3 has 17 amino acids. The CDR3 region is CASSLDHTGGWTYEQYF. As DNA, the CDR3 is TGTGCCAGCAGCTTGGACCACACAGGGGGCTGGACGTACGAGCAGTACTTC.

The genes are TRBV5-4 and TRBJ1-2; D may be TRBD1 (5 bases). The CDR3 sequence is 15 residues long. V was trimmed by 4 bases and J by 3 bases, leaving 16 bases between them. Germline V lookup: CDR1 SGHNT, CDR2 YYREEE (reference sequence). CDR3 in DNA: TGTGCCAGCAGCCATAGGGGCAGGGAGGACTATGGCTACACCTTC. As protein: CASSHRGREDYGYTF.

The rearrangement uses TRBV4-1 and TRBJ2-1; TRBD2 agrees at 13 bases. The J segment lost 9 bases and the V segment lost 0 bases, leaving 5 bases of the junction unmatched. The germline V gene encodes CDR1 MGHRA and CDR2 YSYEKL. This CDR3 spans 16 amino acids. The CDR3 DNA follows: TGCGCCAGCAGCCAAGAGGGACTAGCGGGATGGGGTGAGCAGTTCTTC. It codes for CASSQEGLAGWGEQFF.

This clonotype has at least ten counts. This rearrangement joins TRBV5-6 to TRBJ1-1; no reliable D call. The CDR3 extends over 12 amino acids. With 3 bases removed from V and 7 bases from J, the gap between germline ends came to 10 bases. Per the germline V gene, CDR1 is SGHDT and CDR2 is YYEEEE. DNA of the CDR3: TGTGCCAGCAGCTGGGAGGACCGTGAAGCTTTCTTT. Translation: CASSWEDREAFF.

The table lists this clonotype with many counts. The chain joins TRBV18 to TRBJ2-1, with TRBD1 matching 9 bases. Germline V gives CDR1 KGHSH, CDR2 LQKENI. CDR3 size: 15 residues. The ends lost 4 bases at V and 5 bases at J; junction bases unmatched: 6. The CDR3 DNA follows: TGTGCCAGCTCACAAGGACAGGGGAGCCACAATGAGCAGTTCTTC. The encoded protein is CASSQGQGSHNEQFF.

J is TRBJ1-4 and V is TRBV20-1, with 9 nucleotides matching TRBD1. After removal of 2 bases from V and 7 bases from J, the junction contained 11 bases not matched to a gene. CDR3 length: 16 amino acids. Germline V gene sequence: CDR1 DFQATT, CDR2 SNEGSKA (reference sequence). The CDR3 DNA follows: TGCAGTGCTAGACGGGACAGGGACGTACAGCTTGAAAAACTGTTTTTT. Translating gives CSARRDRDVQLEKLFF.

The rearrangement uses TRBV25-1 and TRBJ2-1, with 14 nucleotides matching TRBD2. V was pared by 6 bases and J by 6 bases, with 1 base of the junction left unmatched. Germline V CDR1 and CDR2: MGHDK, SYGVNS. This CDR3 has 14 amino acids. In DNA form, the CDR3 reads TGTGCCAGCAGGGGGACTAGCGGGAGCAATGAGCAGTTCTTC. Protein product: CASRGTSGSNEQFF.